Listed here are 15 T cell receptor beta chains from one sample, sequenced in a study of shared clonotypes between healthy human individuals (dated by TCRdb to the early 2020s). The protocol used for the library was the immunoSEQ multiplex PCR assay. TCRdb limited this immuneACCESS table to in-frame rearrangements with V and J called. A share of clones is missing; checked studies link under half to unresolved V genes, and the rest is unexplained. In all, the sample holds about 1.1 million clones, and approximately 77% of those were seen once. Over 0.8% of the sample lies in the top ten. Sequencing was performed on memory CD4+ T cells from PBMCs. Reading the label with the study, this specimen's cell subset or site is: CD45RA-negative fraction. These TCRs come from a man younger than 35 in good health. Some clones in this sample may be carry-over from other donors' samples.

The rearrangement links TRBV6-5 to TRBJ2-3, with 9 bases fitting TRBD2. Unmatched junction bases numbered 3, after V lost 4 bases and J lost 1 base. The germline V gene has CDR1 MNHEY and CDR2 SVGAGI. The CDR3 is 15 amino acids. The CDR3 DNA follows: TGTGCCAGCAGTTTGCGGACTAGCGGCACAGATACGCAGTATTTT. Translation gives CASSLRTSGTDTQYF.

The chain combines TRBV28 with TRBJ1-5; D is unclear. Germline V CDR1 and CDR2: MDHEN, SYDVKM. The V gene lost 7 bases and the J gene lost 2 bases, with 15 bases spanning the gap. This CDR3 has 15 residues. The CDR3 DNA sequence: TGTGCCAGCAAGGGCGAAGAATTAGGCAATCAGCCCCAGCATTTT. It yields the protein CASKGEELGNQPQHF.

The chain links TRBV6-5 to TRBJ1-5; 8 bases align to TRBD1. This CDR3 comprises 14 residues. The trim removed 4 bases at V and 3 bases at J, leaving 2 bases unmatched. Germline V CDR1 and CDR2: MNHEY, SVGAGI. The CDR3: CASSSDRVNQPQHF. CDR3 DNA sequence: TGTGCCAGCAGTTCGGACAGGGTCAATCAGCCCCAGCATTTT.

The chain has TRBV5-1 and TRBJ2-2; weak D call: TRBD1 (6 bases). The CDR3 spans 16 residues. Germline values: CDR1 SGHRS, CDR2 YFSETQ. The V gene lost 3 bases and the J gene lost 6 bases, with 18 bases spanning the gap. The CDR3 DNA sequence: TGCGCCAGCAGCTCAGGGGACCATACTACCGCCGGGGAGCTGTTTTTT. Protein sequence: CASSSGDHTTAGELFF.

J is TRBJ1-1 and V is TRBV5-6; D remains unclear. The CDR3 runs to 14 residues. V was pared by 1 base and J by 2 bases, with 9 bases between. Per germline, CDR1 SGHDT and CDR2 YYEEEE. In nucleotides, the CDR3 is TGTGCCAGCAGCTTGATGGGCATAAACACTGAAGCTTTCTTT. It is translated as CASSLMGINTEAFF.

This chain connects TRBV10-3 to TRBJ2-1, with 13 bases lining up with TRBD2. The CDR3 sequence is 17 residues long. V lost 3 bases, J lost 4 bases, and 6 bases stayed unmatched. CDR1 is ENHRY, CDR2 SYGVKD, per germline. CDR3: CAISDSLAGGIYNEQFF. CDR3 coding DNA: TGTGCCATCAGTGACTCACTAGCGGGAGGGATTTACAATGAGCAGTTCTTC.

This chain uses TRBV18 with TRBJ2-3, with 8 bases fitting TRBD2. Trimming at V came to 6 bases and at J to 1 base, leaving 15 bases not matched to a gene. CDR1 and CDR2 (germline): KGHSH, LQKENI. This CDR3 comprises 18 residues. The CDR3 sequence is CASSLLADQNLGTDTQYF. CDR3 sequence (DNA): TGTGCCAGCTCGCTACTAGCGGACCAAAATCTGGGCACAGATACGCAGTATTTT.

In the case of this clone: Relative to the germline gene, one junction end is altered; a read error may explain this. V and J are TRBV28 and TRBJ2-5; D not resolved. Germline V lookup: CDR1 MDHEN, CDR2 SYDVKM. There are 15 residues in the CDR3. The CDR3 spells CASRSILLVQEIQYF. CDR3 bases: TGTGCCAGCAGATCAATCCTCTTGGTCCAAGAGATCCAGTACTTC.

V usage is TRBV4-1 and J usage is TRBJ2-4; 15 bases match TRBD2. V gave up 2 bases and J gave up 6 bases; unmatched junction bases: 14. The germline gives CDR1 MGHRA, CDR2 YSYEKL. The CDR3 spans 20 residues. CDR3 residues: CASSQWGLAGGRGRGNIQYF. CDR3 DNA sequence: TGCGCCAGCAGCCAATGGGGACTAGCGGGAGGTAGGGGGAGGGGAAACATTCAGTACTTC.

The CDR3 coding sequence is TGCAGCGTTGACGAGCGCCTTTCGAAGACCCAGTACTTC. Encoded protein: CSVDERLSKTQYF. The V call is TRBV29-1, the J call TRBJ2-5; no firm D call. V lost 3 bases and J lost 6, with 14 bases in between. CDR1 is SQVTM and CDR2 is ANQGSEA in the germline V gene. This CDR3 spans 13 amino acids. The complete variable domain, with remaining parts taken from reference TRBV29-1 and TRBJ2-5, reads SAVISQKPSRDICQRGTSLTIQCQVDSQVTMMFWYRQQPGQSLTLIATANQGSEATYESGFVIDKFPISRPNLTFSTLTVSNMSPEDSSIYLCSVDERLSKTQYFGPGTRLLVL.

Comments on this clone: One base separates it from a far larger clone, so it is likely a read error. The V gene is TRBV27, the J gene TRBJ1-1; D is unresolved. The CDR3 contains 11 residues. CDR1 is MNHEY, CDR2 SMNVEV, per germline (reference sequence). The CDR3 reads CVSRFQTEAFF. The CDR3 DNA reads TGTGTCAGCCGCTTTCAGACTGAAGCTTTCTTT.

The genes are TRBV5-1 and TRBJ2-2, with D possibly matching TRBD1 (5 bases). The germline V gene encodes CDR1 SGHRS and CDR2 YFSETQ. Trimming stripped 3 bases from V and 7 bases from J, with 13 bases between. The CDR3 spans 14 residues. CDR3 coding DNA: TGCGCCAGCAGCTCACTTCCCGACAGCGGGGAGCTGTTTTTT. It encodes CASSSLPDSGELFF. Supplemented by reference TRBV5-1 and TRBJ2-2, the full variable domain reads KAGVTQTPRYLIKTRGQQVTLSCSPISGHRSVSWYQQTPGQGLQFLFEYFSETQRNKGNFPGRFSGRQFSNSRSEMNVSTLELGDSALYLCASSSLPDSGELFFGEGSRLTVL.

The rearrangement uses TRBV5-1 and TRBJ2-2; 7 bases are shared with TRBD2. The V segment lost 4 bases and the J segment 2 bases; nucleotides outside the gene matches: 8. The germline CDR1 and CDR2 sequences are SGHRS and YFSETQ. This CDR3 spans 16 amino acids. CDR3 in amino acids: CASSPRAGDNTGELFF. CDR3 DNA sequence: TGCGCCAGCAGCCCGAGGGCGGGGGATAACACCGGGGAGCTGTTTTTT. Full variable domain (missing parts from reference TRBV5-1 and TRBJ2-2): KAGVTQTPRYLIKTRGQQVTLSCSPISGHRSVSWYQQTPGQGLQFLFEYFSETQRNKGNFPGRFSGRQFSNSRSEMNVSTLELGDSALYLCASSPRAGDNTGELFFGEGSRLTVL.

The chain uses TRBV5-1 and TRBJ2-3, with TRBD2 matching 9 bases. The length of the CDR3 is 16 residues. Losses at the gene ends were 3 bases for V and 5 bases for J; bases not matched to a gene: 10. CDR1 is SGHRS, CDR2 YFSETQ, per germline. The CDR3 region has the DNA TGCGCCAGCAGCTCGGGCCGCGCGGGAGGGCAAGATACGCAGTATTTT. Protein product: CASSSGRAGGQDTQYF.

The CDR3 bases are TGCGCCAGCAGCCAAGTGGGGACAGGGTCTAACTATGGCTACACCTTC. Protein sequence: CASSQVGTGSNYGYTF. V gene TRBV4-1 combines with J gene TRBJ1-2; 9 bases are a match to TRBD1. The V gene end was trimmed by 1 base and the J gene end by 0 bases; junction bases not matched to a gene: 3. CDR1 is MGHRA and CDR2 is YSYEKL in the germline V gene. The CDR3 totals 16 residues.